These 15 T cell receptor beta chains were sequenced from one sample in a study of beta chain features in type 1 diabetes. Study-wide results and caveats: When Type 1 diabetes patients were examined, their TCRB CDR3s proved moderately but significantly shorter in all four CD4+ subsets.

Their antigens remain unidentified. Every bit of the isolated RNA underwent reverse transcription, so sequencing read expressed TCRB transcripts. Clones were read by immunoSEQ multiplex PCR, and TCRdb kept only the in-frame ones, dropping some. Of about 650,000 clones in the sample, 12% were seen once. Input material: naive CD4+ T cells from blood. The receptors were gathered from a man aged 25-45 years with type 1 diabetes.

V and J are TRBV11-2 and TRBJ2-5; 8 nucleotides match TRBD2. Per germline, CDR1 SGHAT and CDR2 FQNNGV. The CDR3 is 15 residues long. V shed 5 bases, J shed 2 bases, and the junction held 7 bases outside the gene matches. The CDR3 is CASSPQGGGQETQYF. CDR3 coding DNA: TGTGCCAGCAGCCCCCAAGGCGGGGGGCAAGAGACCCAGTACTTC.

The chain links TRBV6-1 to TRBJ2-1, with D perhaps matching TRBD1 (6 bases). Per germline, CDR1 MNHNS and CDR2 SASEGT. The V end was cut by 4 bases, the J end by 2 bases, with 12 bases between. The CDR3 runs to 15 residues. The CDR3 protein is CASSAGQIPYNEQFF. In DNA, the CDR3 is TGTGCCAGCAGTGCCGGACAGATACCCTACAATGAGCAGTTCTTC.

The rearrangement links TRBV28 to TRBJ2-1; 9 nucleotides agree with TRBD1. V gave up 5 bases and J gave up 5 bases; unmatched junction bases: 7. Germline-derived CDR1 and CDR2 are MDHEN and SYDVKM. CDR3 size: 15 residues. In nucleotides, the CDR3 is TGTGCCAGCAGTCAGCCGGGACAGGGCAACAATGAGCAGTTCTTC. This codes for CASSQPGQGNNEQFF.

CDR3 protein: CASSLDTGSYNEQFF. The CDR3 coding sequence is TGTGCCAGCAGCTTAGATACAGGGTCGTACAATGAGCAGTTCTTC. This sequence joins TRBV5-4 and TRBJ2-1, with D perhaps TRBD1 (6 bases). The V gene lost 2 bases and the J gene lost 4 bases, with 13 bases spanning the gap. CDR1 is SGHNT and CDR2 is YYREEE in the germline V gene (reference sequence). The CDR3 length is 15 residues.

The V and J genes are TRBV19 and TRBJ2-6; D remains unclear. This CDR3 has 13 amino acids. Germline CDR1 reads LNHDA; CDR2 reads SQIVND (reference sequence). Trimming stripped 5 bases from V and 4 bases from J, with 6 bases between. The CDR3 reads CASSWPGANVLTF. The CDR3 coding sequence is TGTGCCAGTAGTTGGCCAGGGGCCAACGTCCTGACTTTC. The variable domain in full, with the rest retrieved from reference TRBV19 and TRBJ2-6, is DGGITQSPKYLFRKEGQNVTLSCEQNLNHDAMYWYRQDPGQGLRLIYYSQIVNDFQKGDIAEGYSVSREKKESFPLTVTSAQKNPTAFYLCASSWPGANVLTFGAGSRLTVL.

This chain joins TRBV2 and TRBJ2-7; D unclear. The CDR3 is made up of 11 amino acids. V lost 5 bases and J lost 7, with 9 bases in between. CDR1 and CDR2 (germline): SNHLY, FYNNEI. Here the CDR3 DNA reads TGTGCCAGCAGTCGTGGGAAAGAGCAGTACTTC. Protein: CASSRGKEQYF.

This rearrangement joins TRBV5-1 to TRBJ1-1, with 7 bases that match TRBD1. V gave up 4 bases and J gave up 2 bases; unmatched junction bases: 5. This CDR3 has 14 amino acids. Germline assignment: CDR1 SGHRS and CDR2 YFSETQ. The CDR3 DNA is TGCGCCAGCAGCGCGGGACAGCCAAACACTGAAGCTTTCTTT. Protein: CASSAGQPNTEAFF.

The CDR3 spells CASSLADGANVLTF. CDR3 nucleotide sequence: TGTGCCAGCAGTCTGGCCGATGGGGCCAACGTCCTGACTTTC. The chain recombines TRBV27 with TRBJ2-6; D remains ambiguous. V gave up 5 bases and J gave up 3 bases, with 8 bases separating them. The CDR3 loop spans 14 amino acids. The germline CDR1 and CDR2 sequences are MNHEY and SMNVEV (reference sequence).

There are a few counts of this clone. The V call is TRBV4-3, the J call TRBJ2-1, with D possibly TRBD2 on 5 matching bases. CDR1 is LGHNA and CDR2 is YSLEER in the germline V gene. The CDR3 contains 12 residues. V was pared by 2 bases and J by 7 bases, with 6 bases between. Here the CDR3 reads CASSQTGNEQFF. CDR3 DNA: TGCGCCAGCAGCCAAACGGGAAATGAGCAGTTCTTC.

In its sample, this clone was seen a few times. The chain combines TRBV19 with TRBJ1-1; D perhaps matches TRBD1 (6 bases). Deletions cut 1 base from V and 4 bases from J, with 13 bases between. Germline CDR1 and CDR2: LNHDA and SQIVND (reference sequence). The CDR3 is made up of 15 amino acids. The CDR3 nucleotides are TGTGCCAGTAGTATAGGACAGCAGGGGACCACTGAAGCTTTCTTT. This sequence encodes CASSIGQQGTTEAFF.

The gene calls are TRBV4-2 and TRBJ2-7; possibly TRBD1 for D (6 bases). V was clipped by 4 bases and J by 2 bases, with 21 bases between them. The CDR3 length is 17 residues. The germline V gene encodes CDR1 LGHNA and CDR2 YNFKEQ. CDR3 sequence (DNA): TGTGCCAGCAGCCCGCCCACATCACAGGGATTTCCCTACGAGCAGTACTTC. Translating gives CASSPPTSQGFPYEQYF.

With respect to this clone: A read error may produce the germline difference seen at one junction end. The chain joins TRBV7-7 to TRBJ2-4; D uncertain. The CDR3 loop spans 15 amino acids. CDR1 SSHAT and CDR2 FNYEAQ come from the germline V gene (reference sequence). CDR3 residues: CASIFHKLAKNIQYF. CDR3 sequence (DNA): TGTGCTAGCATTTTTCATAAACTAGCCAAAAACATTCAGTACTTC. Looking up the rest from reference TRBV7-7 and TRBJ2-4 gives the full variable domain: GAGVSQSPRYKVTKRGQDVTLRCDPISSHATLYWYQQALGQGPEFLTYFNYEAQPDKSGLPSDRFSAERPEGSISTLTIQRTEQRDSAMYRCASIFHKLAKNIQYFGAGTRLSVL.

A few counts support this clone. The chain couples TRBV5-1 to TRBJ2-3, with 8 bases lining up with TRBD2. V trimming: 4 bases; J trimming: 3 bases; junction bases outside the gene matches: 10. Germline CDR1 and CDR2: SGHRS and YFSETQ. This CDR3 is built from 16 residues. CDR3 amino acids: CASSPTGLVTTDTQYF. In nucleotides, the CDR3 is TGCGCCAGCAGCCCTACGGGACTAGTCACGACAGATACGCAGTATTTT.

The chain employs TRBV14 and TRBJ2-5, with D perhaps matching TRBD1 or TRBD2 (6 bases each). Germline CDR1 reads SGHDN; CDR2 reads FVKESK. This CDR3 contains 17 residues. V lost 4 bases to trimming and J lost 2 bases, with 20 bases between them. The CDR3 spells CASSPWGALIRQETQYF. The CDR3 bases are TGTGCCAGCAGCCCTTGGGGGGCTTTAATACGACAAGAGACCCAGTACTTC.

Only a few counts were recorded for this clone. This rearrangement joins TRBV7-9 to TRBJ2-7; D uncertain. In germline, CDR1 is SEHNR, CDR2 FQNEAQ (reference sequence). Trimming cost V 3 bases and J 1 base, with 7 bases left between them. The CDR3 spans 13 residues. The CDR3 spells CASSFTVSYEQYF. For the CDR3, the DNA is TGTGCCAGCAGCTTCACCGTTTCCTACGAGCAGTACTTC.